This TCR beta chain was sequenced during a study of early T cells in non-severe SARS-CoV-2 infection. TCRdb re-called the 5' RACE reads with MiXCR, one entry per CDR3 protein. The sample holds about 110,000 distinct CDR3 sequences, roughly 12% seen once. This clonotype was seen a few times. Germline loops: CDR1 LGHDT, CDR2 YNNKEL (reference sequence). V was shortened by 4 bases and J by 1 base, with 13 bases between the two germline ends. The CDR3 is made up of 15 amino acids. This receptor was taken from an adult who was a healthcare worker with PCR-confirmed SARS-CoV-2 infection or an uninfected control (not recorded which). Sequenced input: whole blood. The chain uses TRBV3-1 and TRBJ2-5, with D possibly matching TRBD1 (6 bases). The CDR3 nucleotides are TGTGCCAGCAGCCTACCGGACAGAAGCCAAGAGACCCAGTACTTC. It codes for CASSLPDRSQETQYF.